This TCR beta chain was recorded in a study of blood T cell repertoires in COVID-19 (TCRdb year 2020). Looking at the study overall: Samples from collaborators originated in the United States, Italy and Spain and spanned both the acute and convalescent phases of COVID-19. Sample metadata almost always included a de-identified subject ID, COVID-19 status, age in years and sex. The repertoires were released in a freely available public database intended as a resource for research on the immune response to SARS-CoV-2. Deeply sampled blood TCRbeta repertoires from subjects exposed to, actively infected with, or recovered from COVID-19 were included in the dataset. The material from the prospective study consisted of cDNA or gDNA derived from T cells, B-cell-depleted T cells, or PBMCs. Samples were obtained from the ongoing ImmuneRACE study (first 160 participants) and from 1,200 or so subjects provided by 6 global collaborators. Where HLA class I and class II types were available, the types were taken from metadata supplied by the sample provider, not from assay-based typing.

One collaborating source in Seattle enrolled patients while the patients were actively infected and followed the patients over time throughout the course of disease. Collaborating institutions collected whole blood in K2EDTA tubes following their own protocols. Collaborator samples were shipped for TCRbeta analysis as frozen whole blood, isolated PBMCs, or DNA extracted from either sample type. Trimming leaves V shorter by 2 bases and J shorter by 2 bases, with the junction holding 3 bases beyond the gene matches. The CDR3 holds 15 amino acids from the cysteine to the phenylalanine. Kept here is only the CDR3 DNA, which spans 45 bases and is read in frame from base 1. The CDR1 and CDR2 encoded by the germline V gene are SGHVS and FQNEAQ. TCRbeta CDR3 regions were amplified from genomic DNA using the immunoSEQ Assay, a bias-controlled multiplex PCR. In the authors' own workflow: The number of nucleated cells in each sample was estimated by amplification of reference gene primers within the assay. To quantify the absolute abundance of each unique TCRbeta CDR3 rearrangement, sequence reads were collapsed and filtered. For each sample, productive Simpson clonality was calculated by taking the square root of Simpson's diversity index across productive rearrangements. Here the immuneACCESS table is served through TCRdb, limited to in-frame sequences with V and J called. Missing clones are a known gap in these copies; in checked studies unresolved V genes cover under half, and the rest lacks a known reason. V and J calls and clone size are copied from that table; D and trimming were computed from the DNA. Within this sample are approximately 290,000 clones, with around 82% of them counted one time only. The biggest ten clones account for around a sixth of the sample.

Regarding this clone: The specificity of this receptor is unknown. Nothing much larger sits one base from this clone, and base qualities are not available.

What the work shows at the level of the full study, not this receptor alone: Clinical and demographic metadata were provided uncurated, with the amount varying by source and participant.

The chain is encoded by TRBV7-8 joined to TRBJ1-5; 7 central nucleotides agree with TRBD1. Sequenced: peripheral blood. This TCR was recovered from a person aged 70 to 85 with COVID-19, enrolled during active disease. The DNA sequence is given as TGTGCCAGCAGCTTACGACAGGGAGGCAATCAGCCCCAGCATTTT. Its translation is CASSLRQGGNQPQHF.